The next 17 T cell receptor beta chains were all read from a single sample in a study of stem cell transplantation in POMP-related autoinflammatory disease. Repertoires were generated with immunoSEQ multiplex PCR, while TCRdb's copy carries only in-frame clones and drops some. The sample records 5,000 or so clones, roughly 90% being singletons. This specimen was CD8+ T cells from PBMCs, taken after stem cell transplantation. These receptors originate from a human patient with POMP-related autoinflammation and immune dysregulation (PRAID). Some T cells here may be from the graft donor.

The V and J genes are TRBV24-1 and TRBJ2-3; D is undetermined. CDR3 length equals 13 residues. Germline CDR1 reads KGHDR; CDR2 reads SFDVKD. Trimming cost V 9 bases and J 3 bases, with 12 bases left between them. CDR3 region: CATGVTSTDTQYF. As DNA, the CDR3 is TGTGCCACCGGTGTTACAAGTACAGATACGCAGTATTTT.

This chain joins TRBV9 and TRBJ2-7; 10 bases are a match to TRBD1. Germline trimming cut 3 bases from V and 2 bases from J; bases unmatched to any gene: 5. CDR1 and CDR2 from the germline V gene are SGDLS and YYNGEE. There are 15 residues in the CDR3. CDR3 coding DNA: TGTGCCAGCAGCGGCCGGGACAGGGGTGCCTACGAGCAGTACTTC. It specifies CASSGRDRGAYEQYF.

The V and J genes are TRBV7-6 and TRBJ1-3; D ambiguous. The CDR3 contains 14 residues. Germline V CDR1 and CDR2: SGHVS, FNYEAQ. With 5 bases removed from V and 0 bases from J, the gap between germline ends came to 8 bases. As DNA, the CDR3 is TGTGCCAGCAGCCGAGGCGGCTCTGGAAACACCATATATTTT. It is translated as CASSRGGSGNTIYF.

This chain links TRBV5-6 with TRBJ2-5; no clear D. The ends were cut back, 0 bases at V and 0 bases at J, with 6 bases in the middle. CDR3 length: 14 residues. CDR1 SGHDT and CDR2 YYEEEE come from the germline V gene. CDR3 amino acids: CASSLAQNQETQYF. The DNA of the CDR3 is TGTGCCAGCAGCTTGGCACAGAACCAAGAGACCCAGTACTTC.

The J gene is TRBJ2-7, the V gene TRBV5-1; 10 bases are a match to TRBD1. CDR3 length: 16 residues. Germline values: CDR1 SGHRS, CDR2 YFSETQ. Unmatched junction bases numbered 9, after V lost 4 bases and J lost 2 bases. The CDR3 region has the DNA TGCGCCAGCAGCCTGTCCCCGGGACAGGGGACCTACGAGCAGTACTTC. It specifies CASSLSPGQGTYEQYF.

This chain uses TRBV7-9 with TRBJ1-1; D is ambiguous. V was clipped by 6 bases and J by 4 bases, with 12 bases between them. The length of the CDR3 is 13 residues. Germline loops: CDR1 SEHNR, CDR2 FQNEAQ (reference sequence). The CDR3 sequence: CASSQGWTTEAFF. In DNA form, the CDR3 reads TGTGCCAGCAGTCAAGGTTGGACCACTGAAGCTTTCTTT. Variable domain in full (rest from reference TRBV7-9 and TRBJ1-1): DTGVSQNPRHKITKRGQNVTFRCDPISEHNRLYWYRQTLGQGPEFLTYFQNEAQLEKSRLLSDRFSAERPKGSFSTLEIQRTEQGDSAMYLCASSQGWTTEAFFGQGTRLTVV.

The CDR3 bases are TGTGCCAGCAGTTACTCGGTTGTGAGAGGGGACACTGAAGCTTTCTTT. As protein: CASSYSVVRGDTEAFF. V is TRBV6-2 or TRBV6-3 and J is TRBJ1-1; D is perhaps TRBD1 (5 bases). The V and J ends lost 0 bases and 3 bases respectively, with 14 bases between them. Germline assignment: CDR1 MNHEY and CDR2 SVGEGT. The CDR3 totals 16 residues.

The CDR3, as DNA: TGCGCCAGCAGCCAAGTCCAGGGGCTATCCTACGAGCAGTACTTC. It specifies CASSQVQGLSYEQYF. The rearrangement uses TRBV4-1 and TRBJ2-7; TRBD1 is a possible D gene (6 bases). From germline, CDR1 is MGHRA and CDR2 YSYEKL. V was clipped by 1 base and J by 1 base, with 11 bases between them. This CDR3 is 15 amino acids long.

The chain uses TRBV24-1 and TRBJ2-7; 8 bases agree with TRBD2. The V gene end was trimmed by 3 bases and the J gene end by 7 bases; junction bases not matched to a gene: 7. The CDR3 has 14 amino acids. Germline V CDR1 and CDR2: KGHDR, SFDVKD. Here the CDR3 DNA reads TGTGCCACCAGTGATAGGACGGGAGGGCGTGAGCAGTACTTC. Its protein product is CATSDRTGGREQYF.

This clone was recorded once. This rearrangement joins TRBV28 to TRBJ1-6; D perhaps matches TRBD1 (5 bases). CDR3 length equals 14 residues. V was trimmed by 6 bases and J by 7 bases, leaving 13 bases between them. The germline V gene encodes CDR1 MDHEN and CDR2 SYDVKM. CDR3 in DNA: TGTGCCAGCAGCTCTGGGGGGTTCAATTCACCCCTCCACTTT. It is translated as CASSSGGFNSPLHF. Full variable domain (missing parts from reference TRBV28 and TRBJ1-6): DVKVTQSSRYLVKRTGEKVFLECVQDMDHENMFWYRQDPGLGLRLIYFSYDVKMKEKGDIPEGYSVSREKKERFSLILESASTNQTSMYLCASSSGGFNSPLHFGNGTRLTVT.

This rearrangement joins TRBV4-1 to TRBJ1-2, with D perhaps matching TRBD1 (5 bases). V lost 0 bases to trimming and J lost 7 bases, with 12 bases between them. The germline V gene encodes CDR1 MGHRA and CDR2 YSYEKL. The CDR3 length is 14 residues. The CDR3, as DNA: TGCGCCAGCAGCCAAGAAGGGGCAGGAGGTGGCTACACCTTC. Its translation: CASSQEGAGGGYTF.

The chain recombines TRBV28 with TRBJ2-2; D gene unclear. Deletions cut 5 bases from V and 0 bases from J, with 10 bases between. CDR1 is MDHEN and CDR2 is SYDVKM in the germline V gene. The CDR3 runs 15 residues. The CDR3 DNA is TGTGCCAGCAGTAGGATTCCCGCGAACACCGGGGAGCTGTTTTTT. It codes for CASSRIPANTGELFF.

The chain has TRBV19 and TRBJ2-1, with TRBD2 as a possible D gene (5 bases). The CDR3 extends over 14 amino acids. The germline V gene has CDR1 LNHDA and CDR2 SQIVND (reference sequence). V dropped 1 base and J dropped 7 bases, with 11 bases sitting between them. DNA of the CDR3: TGTGCCAGTAGTATAGGCCCGGGAAGGAATGAGCAGTTCTTC. Its translation: CASSIGPGRNEQFF.

The chain uses TRBV2 and TRBJ2-3; D unresolved. CDR3 length equals 14 residues. Trimming left V 4 bases short and J 5 bases short, with 13 bases between. Per the germline V gene, CDR1 is SNHLY and CDR2 is FYNNEI. CDR3 amino acids: CASSGSGGIDTQYF. CDR3 sequence (DNA): TGTGCCAGCAGTGGGTCCGGTGGCATAGATACGCAGTATTTT.

The chain is built from TRBV4-1 and TRBJ1-6; D is unclear. Trimming pared 1 base from V and 7 bases from J, leaving 20 bases between. Germline CDR1 and CDR2: MGHRA and YSYEKL. The CDR3 is made up of 18 amino acids. CDR3 protein: CASSQGQNQILGNSPLHF. CDR3 DNA: TGCGCCAGCAGCCAAGGACAAAACCAGATCTTAGGAAATTCACCCCTCCACTTT.

The chain uses TRBV3-1 (or the pseudogene TRBV3-2) and TRBJ2-3; D is unclear. Germline loops: CDR1 LGHDT, CDR2 YNNKEL (reference sequence). The ends were cut back, 2 bases at V and 0 bases at J, with 12 bases in the middle. The CDR3 covers 16 residues. Here the CDR3 reads CASSQPRSSSTDTQYF. As DNA, the CDR3 is TGTGCCAGCAGCCAACCGAGGAGCTCTAGCACAGATACGCAGTATTTT.

The CDR3 is CASSSPGQGIQSAFF. Written as DNA, the CDR3 is TGTGCCAGCAGCTCTCCGGGACAGGGCATTCAATCAGCTTTCTTT. The chain couples TRBV7-9 to TRBJ1-1; 9 bases line up with TRBD1. The germline gives CDR1 SEHNR, CDR2 FQNEAQ (reference sequence). Unmatched junction bases numbered 13, after V lost 4 bases and J lost 10 bases. The CDR3 consists of 15 residues.